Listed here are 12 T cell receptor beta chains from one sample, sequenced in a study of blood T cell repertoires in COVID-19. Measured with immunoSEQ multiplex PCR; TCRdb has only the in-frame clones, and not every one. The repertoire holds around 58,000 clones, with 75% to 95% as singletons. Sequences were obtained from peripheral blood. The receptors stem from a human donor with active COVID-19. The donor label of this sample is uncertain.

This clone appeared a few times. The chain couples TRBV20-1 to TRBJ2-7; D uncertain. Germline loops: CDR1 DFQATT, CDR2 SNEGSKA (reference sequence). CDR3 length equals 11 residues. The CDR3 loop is CLSPNSYEQYV. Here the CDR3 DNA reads TGCCTCTCCCCTAATTCCTACGAGCAGTACGTC.

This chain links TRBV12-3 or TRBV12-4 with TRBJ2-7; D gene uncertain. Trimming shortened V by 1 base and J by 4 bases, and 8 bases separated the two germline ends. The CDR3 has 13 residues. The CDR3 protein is CASSLDKNYEQYF. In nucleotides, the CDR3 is TGTGCCAGCAGTTTAGACAAAAATTACGAGCAGTACTTC.

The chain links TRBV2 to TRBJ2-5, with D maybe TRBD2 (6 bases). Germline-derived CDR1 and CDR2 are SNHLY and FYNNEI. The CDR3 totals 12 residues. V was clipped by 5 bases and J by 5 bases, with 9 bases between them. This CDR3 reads CASSPSAETQYF. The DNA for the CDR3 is TGTGCCAGCAGTCCTAGCGCGGAGACCCAGTACTTC.

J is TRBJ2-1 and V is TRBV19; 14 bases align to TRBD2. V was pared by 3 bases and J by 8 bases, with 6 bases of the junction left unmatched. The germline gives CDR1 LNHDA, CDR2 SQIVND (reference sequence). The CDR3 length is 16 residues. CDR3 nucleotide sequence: TGTGCCAGTAGTATCCGACTAGCGGGAGGGGCTGATGAGCAGTTCTTC. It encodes CASSIRLAGGADEQFF.

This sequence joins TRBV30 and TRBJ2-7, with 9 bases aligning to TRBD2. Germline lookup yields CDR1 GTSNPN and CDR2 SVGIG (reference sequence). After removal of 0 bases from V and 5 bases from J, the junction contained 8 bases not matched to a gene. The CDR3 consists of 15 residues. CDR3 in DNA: TGTGCCTGGAGTGTGGCTAGCGGGATCCCCGACGAGCAGTACTTC. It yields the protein CAWSVASGIPDEQYF.

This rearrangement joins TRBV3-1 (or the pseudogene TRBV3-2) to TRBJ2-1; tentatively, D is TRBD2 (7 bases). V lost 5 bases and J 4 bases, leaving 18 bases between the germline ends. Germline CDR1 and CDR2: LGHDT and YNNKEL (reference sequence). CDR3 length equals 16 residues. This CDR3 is CASSGLGGATYNEQFF. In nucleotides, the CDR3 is TGTGCCAGCAGCGGACTAGGGGGGGCCACTTACAATGAGCAGTTCTTC.

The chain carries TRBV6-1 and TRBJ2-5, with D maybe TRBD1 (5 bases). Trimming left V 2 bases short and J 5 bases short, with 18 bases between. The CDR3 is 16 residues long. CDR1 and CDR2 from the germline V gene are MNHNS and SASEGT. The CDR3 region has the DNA TGTGCCAGCAGTGAAATCCGGACATGGGGCCGCGAGACCCAGTACTTC. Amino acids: CASSEIRTWGRETQYF.

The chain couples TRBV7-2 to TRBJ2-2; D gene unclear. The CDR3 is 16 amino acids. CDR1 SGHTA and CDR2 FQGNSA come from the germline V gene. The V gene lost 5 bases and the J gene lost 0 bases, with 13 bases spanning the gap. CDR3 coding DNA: TGTGCCAGCAGCCCTCGTTTCTCCTCGAACACCGGGGAGCTGTTTTTT. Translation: CASSPRFSSNTGELFF.

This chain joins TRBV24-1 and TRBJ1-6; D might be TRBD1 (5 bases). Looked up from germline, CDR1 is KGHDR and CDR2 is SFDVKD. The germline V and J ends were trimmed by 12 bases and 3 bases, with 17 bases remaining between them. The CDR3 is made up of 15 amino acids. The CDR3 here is CAPQTAASYNSPLHF. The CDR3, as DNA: TGTGCCCCACAGACAGCCGCTAGCTATAATTCACCCCTCCACTTT.

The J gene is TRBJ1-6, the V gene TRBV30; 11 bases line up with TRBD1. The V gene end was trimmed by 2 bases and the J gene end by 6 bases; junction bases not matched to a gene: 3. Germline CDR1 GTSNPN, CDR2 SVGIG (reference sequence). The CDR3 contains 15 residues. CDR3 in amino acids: CAWSSGQGGNSPLHF. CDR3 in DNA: TGTGCCTGGAGTTCGGGACAGGGGGGTAATTCACCCCTCCACTTT.

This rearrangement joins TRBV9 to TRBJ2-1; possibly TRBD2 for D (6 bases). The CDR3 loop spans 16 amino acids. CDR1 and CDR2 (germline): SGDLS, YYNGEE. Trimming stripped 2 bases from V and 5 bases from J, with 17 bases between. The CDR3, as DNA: TGTGCCAGCAGCGTGGGAATGGGGCTAGCGAACAATGAGCAGTTCTTC. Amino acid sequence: CASSVGMGLANNEQFF. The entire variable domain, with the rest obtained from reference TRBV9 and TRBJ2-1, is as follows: DSGVTQTPKHLITATGQRVTLRCSPRSGDLSVYWYQQSLDQGLQFLIQYYNGEERAKGNILERFSAQQFPDLHSELNLSSLELGDSALYFCASSVGMGLANNEQFFGPGTRLTVL.

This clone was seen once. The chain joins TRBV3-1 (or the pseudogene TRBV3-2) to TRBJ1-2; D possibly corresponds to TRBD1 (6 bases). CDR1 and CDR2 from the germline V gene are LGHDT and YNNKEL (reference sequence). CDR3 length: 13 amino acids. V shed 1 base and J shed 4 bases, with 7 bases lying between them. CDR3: CASSQGQAYGYTF. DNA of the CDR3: TGTGCCAGCAGCCAAGGACAGGCCTATGGCTACACCTTC.